This T cell receptor beta chain was found in a study of T-cell reconstitution after alpha-beta-depleted transplantation in children. Study outcomes and limitations: When one year had passed after transplant, most T-cell counts and diversity came from newly produced T cells. Surviving recipient T cells and intrathymic progenitors accounted for some patients' high TCRbeta diversity at day 60.

Preparing the TCRbeta library involved the use of unique molecular identifiers. Via MiXCR, TCRdb re-called the PCR reads, giving one row per CDR3 protein. In the table there are roughly 100,000 distinct CDR3 sequences, about 7.5% of which are singletons. In this sample, this clonotype turned up many times. Its specificity is not known. The V gene's germline CDR1 is SGHRS and CDR2 YFSETQ. V was shortened by 4 bases and J by 8 bases, with 13 bases between the two germline ends. The CDR3 covers 13 residues. This TCR was recovered from a boy aged 2 to 10 with acute lymphoblastic leukemia, due to receive a stem cell transplant. The sequencing here drew on PBMCs, taken before TCRalphabeta/CD19-depleted stem cell transplant. This rearrangement joins TRBV5-1 to TRBJ2-1; D remains ambiguous. The CDR3 region is CASSALTFDEQFF. CDR3 sequence (DNA): TGCGCCAGCAGCGCCCTGACCTTTGATGAGCAGTTCTTC.